These 12 T cell receptor beta chains were all obtained from the same sample, sequenced in a study of CD8 T cells in ankylosing spondylitis. In TCRdb, the 5' RACE reads were re-called with MiXCR into one record per CDR3 protein. Of fewer than 650,000 distinct CDR3 sequences in the sample, about 12% are singletons; the top ten hold approximately 6.3%. Their target antigens are unknown. The study's findings and limits: For ankylosing spondylitis blood, a TCR beta motif of about 8 highly homologous variants appeared characteristic.

Sequencing input: blood, either unsorted or a sorted T cell fraction (not recorded which). Receptor source: a male donor with ankylosing spondylitis.

In its sample, this clonotype was seen a few times. The chain combines TRBV5-1 with TRBJ1-1; D may be TRBD1 (5 bases). Trimming left V 5 bases short and J 4 bases short, with 15 bases between. Germline CDR1 SGHRS, CDR2 YFSETQ. The CDR3 length is 14 residues. The CDR3 DNA sequence: TGCGCCAGCAGGGTACAGGTTACTACCACTGAAGCTTTCTTT. It is translated as CASRVQVTTTEAFF.

The chain carries TRBV5-1 and TRBJ2-5, with D perhaps TRBD2 (6 bases). The length of the CDR3 is 15 residues. Germline lookup yields CDR1 SGHRS and CDR2 YFSETQ. V was clipped by 4 bases and J by 0 bases, with 13 bases between them. The DNA of the CDR3 is TGCGCCAGCAGCCTCCACGGCGGGGACCAAGAGACCCAGTACTTC. It specifies CASSLHGGDQETQYF.

The chain combines TRBV6-1 with TRBJ2-2; TRBD2 matches 7 bases. The CDR3 extends over 14 amino acids. Germline V gene sequence: CDR1 MNHNS, CDR2 SASEGT. The chain's CDR3 is CSTGEGTYTGELFF. The CDR3 DNA sequence: TGTTCCACGGGGGAGGGGACTTACACCGGGGAGCTGTTTTTT.

The V gene is TRBV19, the J gene TRBJ1-1; 8 bases fit TRBD1. The CDR3 is 15 amino acids. CDR1 is LNHDA and CDR2 is SQIVND in the germline V gene (reference sequence). V was pared by 3 bases and J by 11 bases, with 14 bases of the junction left unmatched. CDR3 loop: CASSIPGTGWSWAFF. For the CDR3, the DNA is TGTGCCAGTAGTATTCCCGGGACAGGTTGGAGTTGGGCTTTCTTT.

The V call is TRBV10-3, the J call TRBJ1-1; 9 bases line up with TRBD1. V shed 6 bases and J 3 bases; nucleotides not matched to a gene: 5. Looked up from germline, CDR1 is ENHRY and CDR2 is SYGVKD. This CDR3 contains 14 residues. The CDR3 region is CAISHRQGDTEAFF. CDR3 nucleotide sequence: TGTGCCATCAGCCATAGACAGGGGGACACTGAAGCTTTCTTT.

V gene TRBV29-1 combines with J gene TRBJ2-3; TRBD2 matches at 9 bases. This CDR3 region has 15 residues. CDR1 and CDR2 (germline): SQVTM, ANQGSEA. Unmatched junction bases numbered 14, after V lost 7 bases and J lost 6 bases. The CDR3 here is CSAQFGLAGEDTQYF. The DNA of the CDR3 is TGCAGCGCCCAATTTGGGTTAGCGGGAGAGGATACGCAGTATTTT.

The CDR3 spells CASSYTGGNQPQHF. The CDR3 DNA reads as TGCGCCAGCAGCTATACTGGGGGCAATCAGCCCCAGCATTTT. The chain links TRBV5-1 to TRBJ1-5; D is uncertain. The CDR3 covers 14 residues. The V gene's germline CDR1 is SGHRS and CDR2 YFSETQ. With 3 bases removed from V and 2 bases from J, the gap between germline ends came to 9 bases.

This clonotype turned up a few times. This chain joins TRBV20-1 and TRBJ2-1, with 8 positions matching TRBD2. CDR1 is DFQATT and CDR2 is SNEGSKA in the germline V gene (reference sequence). V shed 5 bases and J 4 bases; nucleotides not matched to a gene: 7. The CDR3 extends over 14 amino acids. Here the CDR3 reads CSAPPSGPYNEQFF. CDR3 coding DNA: TGCAGTGCTCCCCCTAGCGGGCCTTACAATGAGCAGTTCTTC.

This chain connects TRBV7-2 to TRBJ1-6, with D unresolved. Germline V gives CDR1 SGHTA, CDR2 FQGNSA. Trimming stripped 4 bases from V and 10 bases from J, with 11 bases between. The CDR3 length is 13 residues. The CDR3 spells CASSSAPRSPLHF. The CDR3 region has the DNA TGTGCCAGCAGCTCTGCCCCAAGATCACCCCTCCACTTT.

This chain uses TRBV20-1 with TRBJ2-7; no clear D gene. The germline gives CDR1 DFQATT, CDR2 SNEGSKA (reference sequence). V lost 1 base and J lost 4, with 11 bases in between. CDR3 size: 13 residues. Here the CDR3 reads CSARVPSGYEQYF. The DNA of the CDR3 is TGCAGTGCTAGAGTCCCCTCCGGGTACGAGCAGTACTTC.

In DNA, the CDR3 is TGCAGCGCCAGAGACAGGGGGCGCGGGGAGACCCAGTACTTC. As protein: CSARDRGRGETQYF. The rearrangement links TRBV29-1 to TRBJ2-5; 10 nucleotides align to TRBD1. Looked up from germline, CDR1 is SQVTM and CDR2 is ANQGSEA. The CDR3 contains 14 residues. After removal of 7 bases from V and 5 bases from J, the junction contained 10 bases not matched to a gene.

This clonotype was observed at least ten times. The V call is TRBV5-1, the J call TRBJ2-5; 12 bases line up with TRBD1. The CDR3 is 15 amino acids. CDR1 is SGHRS, CDR2 YFSETQ, per germline. V lost 0 bases and J lost 4; bases outside the gene matches: 1. The CDR3, as DNA: TGCGCCAGCAGCTTGGGGGACAGGGGGCGAGAGACCCAGTACTTC. Translated, it gives CASSLGDRGRETQYF.